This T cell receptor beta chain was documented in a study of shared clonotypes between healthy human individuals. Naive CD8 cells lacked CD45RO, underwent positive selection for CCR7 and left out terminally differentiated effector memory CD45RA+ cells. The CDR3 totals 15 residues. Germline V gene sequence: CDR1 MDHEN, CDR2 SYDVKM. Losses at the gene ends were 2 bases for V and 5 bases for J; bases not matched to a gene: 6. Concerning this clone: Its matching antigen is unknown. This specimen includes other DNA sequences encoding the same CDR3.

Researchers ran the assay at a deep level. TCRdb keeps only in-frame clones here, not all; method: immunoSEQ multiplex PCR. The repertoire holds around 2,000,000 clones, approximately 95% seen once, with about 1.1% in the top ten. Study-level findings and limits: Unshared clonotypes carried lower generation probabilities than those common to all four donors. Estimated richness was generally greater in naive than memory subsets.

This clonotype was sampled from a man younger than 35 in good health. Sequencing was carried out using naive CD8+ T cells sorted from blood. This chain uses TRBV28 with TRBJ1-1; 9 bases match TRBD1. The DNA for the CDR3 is TGTGCCAGCAGTTTAGAGACAGGGGGTGATACTGAAGCTTTCTTT. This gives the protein CASSLETGGDTEAFF.